This T cell receptor beta chain was identified in a study of blood T cell repertoires in COVID-19. Study background: COVID-19 samples from acute and convalescent phases originated in the United States, Italy and Spain. In each case, the material was cDNA or gDNA derived from T cells, B-cell-depleted T cells, or PBMCs.

Germline values: CDR1 SGHRS, CDR2 YFSETQ. V trimming: 3 bases; J trimming: 6 bases; junction bases outside the gene matches: 9. CDR3 length: 15 residues. Source study methods: Amplification from reference gene primers served as the basis for estimated nucleated cell counts. Profiled with immunoSEQ multiplex PCR; TCRdb holds only in-frame clones, not every one. The D gene and trimming were derived from the DNA, and the V and J assignments and clone size from that table. The sample has approximately 98,000 clones; 81% are singletons. This clonotype was obtained from a man aged 55 to 70 with acute or convalescent COVID-19. The chain links TRBV5-1 to TRBJ2-5, with 9 bases matching TRBD1. Sequenced material: peripheral blood. CDR3 region: CASSSDRGVGKTQYF. In DNA form, the CDR3 reads TGCGCCAGCAGCTCCGACAGGGGGGTGGGAAAGACCCAGTACTTC.